This TCR beta chain emerged from a study of identical twins. In its sample, this clonotype was seen many times. Its antigen is undetermined. Study results and caveats: There were fewer insertions in abundant cord blood beta clonotypes, but memory repertoires showed no such pattern.

TCRdb analysed the 5' RACE reads with MiXCR anew, one entry per CDR3 protein. The data hold 750,000 to 950,000 distinct CDR3 sequences, with around 12% observed a single time. All donors were healthy Caucasians. This sample also belongs to another study, concerning yellow fever vaccine responses in identical twins.

This clonotype was sampled from a woman between 18 and 29 years old in good health. The sequencing sample was made of PBMCs.

CDR3 in DNA: TGTGCCAGCAGACCCGGCGGGCACAATGAGCAGTTCTTC. Its protein is CASRPGGHNEQFF. The chain employs TRBV12-3 or TRBV12-4 and TRBJ2-1, with a weak D call TRBD2 (5 bases). V was shortened by 6 bases and J by 5 bases, with 11 bases between the two germline ends. The length of the CDR3 is 13 residues.